This TCR beta chain comes out of a study of OX40 agonist ivuxolimab in advanced cancers. About the study: The diagnoses of dose-escalation patients were hepatocellular carcinoma, melanoma, renal cell or head and neck cancer. From about 23 to 85 years was the age range, with a mean of roughly 64 years, and 65% to 90% were male. General study points: Blood T cells, both CD4+ and CD8+, expanded clonally by week 6 at 0.1 to 3.0 mg/kg.

CDR3 length: 15 residues. Germline V gives CDR1 SGHDT, CDR2 YYEEEE. V gave up 1 base and J gave up 0 bases; unmatched junction bases: 2. Patients were ruled out by autoimmune disease history or systemic immunosuppression. Sequencing used immunoSEQ multiplex PCR; TCRdb keeps in-frame clones, though not all of them. The top ten clones hold approximately 0.54% of a sample with tens of thousands of clones, 75% to 90% of them seen once. In its sample, this clone was seen a few times. Its antigen is still unknown. This chain joins TRBV5-6 and TRBJ1-2; 8 positions agree with TRBD1. The material sequenced was CD4+ or CD8+ T cells sorted from blood, taken in a trial of the OX40 agonist ivuxolimab. The sequence came from an adult with an advanced solid tumor such as melanoma, head and neck, liver or kidney cancer. For the CDR3, the DNA is TGTGCCAGCAGCTTGCCGGGACAGGCTAACTATGGCTACACCTTC. As protein: CASSLPGQANYGYTF.